The source of this T cell receptor (beta chain) is a study of CXCR3-negative and CXCR3-positive naive CD8 T cells. Study-level background: Sequencing gave 120 million to 150 million TRB reads overall, about 1.5 +/- 0.3 million per library. Notes on the study in general: The study found comparably high diversity in both naive subsets and much lower diversity in memory CD8+ cells.

This CDR3 is built from 13 residues. Germline V gives CDR1 SQVTM, CDR2 ANQGSEA. The authors prepared UMI-labeled TRB cDNA libraries by 5' RACE. TCRdb reprocessed the 5' RACE reads, keeping one entry per CDR3 protein, no DNA. This table lists just under 45,000 distinct CDR3 sequences. In regard to this clonotype: The antigen is not known.

The V gene is TRBV29-1, the J gene TRBJ2-5; TCRdb's D call of TRBD1 is untestable without DNA. The specimen was memory CD8+ T cells from blood. This TCR derives from a human donor in good health. Some clones in this sample may be carry-over from other donors' samples. CDR3 amino acids: CSVQGVSWETQYF.